Listed below are T cell receptor beta chains from one sample, sequenced in a study of blood T cell repertoires in COVID-19. Using immunoSEQ multiplex PCR, the repertoire was profiled, and TCRdb retains in-frame clones only, with some absent. The sample has 90,000 or so clones; around 88% are singletons. Input material: peripheral blood. The receptors derive from a woman aged 55-69 years with COVID-19, enrolled during active disease. Each CDR3 is given with its conserved first and last residue. The order of the fields is J gene, D gene, clone size, V gene, CDR3 DNA, CDR3 protein. D genes are given only for firm matches. A clone size is listed for some rows: how often the clone was seen (once, few, many), or a class if it is expanded.

J gene: TRBJ1-5
D gene: TRBD1
clone size: -
V gene: TRBV2
CDR3 DNA: TGTGCCAGCAGTGTGGGACAGGGCGGCAATCAGCCCCAGCATTTT
CDR3 protein: CASSVGQGGNQPQHF

J gene: TRBJ2-2
D gene: -
clone size: few
V gene: TRBV3-1/TRBV3-2
CDR3 DNA: TGTGCCAGCATATCGGGGGAGAACACCGGGGAGCTGTTTTTT
CDR3 protein: CASISGENTGELFF

J gene: TRBJ2-1
D gene: TRBD2
clone size: -
V gene: TRBV19
CDR3 DNA: TGTGCCAGTAGTATAAGGGCTAGCGGGGGAGATGAGCAGTTCTTC
CDR3 protein: CASSIRASGGDEQFF

J gene: TRBJ1-2
D gene: -
clone size: once
V gene: TRBV6-6
CDR3 DNA: TGTGCCAGCAGTGTCGGGACATACCCTAACTATGGCTACACCTTC
CDR3 protein: CASSVGTYPNYGYTF

J gene: TRBJ2-1
D gene: -
clone size: -
V gene: TRBV6-5
CDR3 DNA: TGTGCCAGCAGTTACGTCCGGGATCCATACAATGAGCAGTTCTTC
CDR3 protein: CASSYVRDPYNEQFF

J gene: TRBJ2-5
D gene: -
clone size: -
V gene: TRBV2
CDR3 DNA: TGTGCCAGCAGTGAAAGCGAGACCCAGTACTTC
CDR3 protein: CASSESETQYF

J gene: TRBJ1-5
D gene: -
clone size: -
V gene: TRBV6-5
CDR3 DNA: TGTGCCAGCAGTTACGGCACTAATAGCAATCAGCCCCAGCATTTT
CDR3 protein: CASSYGTNSNQPQHF

J gene: TRBJ1-1
D gene: -
clone size: -
V gene: TRBV7-2
CDR3 DNA: TGTGCCAGCAGCTTATGGGGGCCGATGAACACTGAAGCTTTCTTT
CDR3 protein: CASSLWGPMNTEAFF

J gene: TRBJ1-5
D gene: -
clone size: -
V gene: TRBV13
CDR3 DNA: TGTGCCAGCAGCTTAGGCGTCGGAGGGAATCAGCCCCAGCATTTT
CDR3 protein: CASSLGVGGNQPQHF

J gene: TRBJ2-3
D gene: TRBD1
clone size: -
V gene: TRBV28
CDR3 DNA: TGTGCCAGCAGTTCCCCAGGGGGCAGGAGCACAGATACGCAGTATTTT
CDR3 protein: CASSSPGGRSTDTQYF

J gene: TRBJ1-5
D gene: -
clone size: -
V gene: TRBV12-2
CDR3 DNA: TGTGCAAGTCGCTTCGGCAATCAGCCCCAGCATTTT
CDR3 protein: CASRFGNQPQHF

J gene: TRBJ1-1
D gene: -
clone size: -
V gene: TRBV18
CDR3 DNA: TGTGCCAGCTCACCGTTTCAGGGGTTCACTGAAGCTTTCTTT
CDR3 protein: CASSPFQGFTEAFF

J gene: TRBJ1-6
D gene: TRBD1
clone size: -
V gene: TRBV27
CDR3 DNA: TGTGCCAGCCGGAGACAGGGGGATCCACCCCTCCACTTT
CDR3 protein: CASRRQGDPPLHF

J gene: TRBJ2-7
D gene: -
clone size: -
V gene: TRBV12-3/TRBV12-4
CDR3 DNA: TGTGCCAGCAGTTTACGGGGGGCGATGTACTTC
CDR3 protein: CASSLRGAMYF

J gene: TRBJ1-2
D gene: -
clone size: medium-sized
V gene: TRBV23-1
CDR3 DNA: TGCGCCAGCAGTCAATCGGTCCAGGCTCTGAGCTATGGCTACACCTTC
CDR3 protein: CASSQSVQALSYGYTF

J gene: TRBJ2-3
D gene: TRBD2
clone size: -
V gene: TRBV4-3
CDR3 DNA: TGCGCCAGCAGCCAAGATAGCGGGCCCCTCAGCACAGATACGCAGTATTTT
CDR3 protein: CASSQDSGPLSTDTQYF

J gene: TRBJ2-1
D gene: TRBD2
clone size: once
V gene: TRBV3-1/TRBV3-2
CDR3 DNA: TGTGCCAGCAGCCAAGGGAGTAGCGGGGACTCCTACAATGAGCAGTTCTTC
CDR3 protein: CASSQGSSGDSYNEQFF

J gene: TRBJ1-2
D gene: TRBD1
clone size: -
V gene: TRBV23-1
CDR3 DNA: TGCGCCAGCACTGGACAGGCCATAATAACGGAGGGCTACACCTTC
CDR3 protein: CASTGQAIITEGYTF

J gene: TRBJ1-5
D gene: TRBD1
clone size: -
V gene: TRBV28
CDR3 DNA: TGTGCCAGCAGAACTACAGGGGCTAGCAATCAGCCCCAGCATTTT
CDR3 protein: CASRTTGASNQPQHF

J gene: TRBJ1-6
D gene: -
clone size: -
V gene: TRBV5-1
CDR3 DNA: TGCGCCAGCAGCTTGCAGGGGTCAGGACGCATTTCACCCCTCCACTTT
CDR3 protein: CASSLQGSGRISPLHF

J gene: TRBJ2-3
D gene: -
clone size: -
V gene: TRBV7-2
CDR3 DNA: TGTGCCAGCAGCTTAGCGGTGGACTCGCGTACGCAGTATTTT
CDR3 protein: CASSLAVDSRTQYF

J gene: TRBJ1-3
D gene: TRBD1
clone size: -
V gene: TRBV14
CDR3 DNA: TGTGCCAGCAGCCCATGGACAGGGAGAAACACCATATATTTT
CDR3 protein: CASSPWTGRNTIYF

J gene: TRBJ1-1
D gene: -
clone size: -
V gene: TRBV4-1
CDR3 DNA: TGCGCCAGCAGCCAAGCGGCGGATGAAGCTTTCTTT
CDR3 protein: CASSQAADEAFF

J gene: TRBJ1-4
D gene: TRBD1
clone size: -
V gene: TRBV27
CDR3 DNA: TGTGCCAGCAGTATCACAGGGGTACCTAATGAAAAACTGTTTTTT
CDR3 protein: CASSITGVPNEKLFF

J gene: TRBJ1-2
D gene: -
clone size: -
V gene: TRBV11-2
CDR3 DNA: TGTGCCAGCAGCTTAGACCTCCCCCGGGGGGGCTACACCTTC
CDR3 protein: CASSLDLPRGGYTF

J gene: TRBJ1-1
D gene: TRBD1
clone size: -
V gene: TRBV2
CDR3 DNA: TGTGCCACCCCCGAGGGGTTGCTGGGACAGGGATTAACTGAAGCTTTCTTT
CDR3 protein: CATPEGLLGQGLTEAFF

J gene: TRBJ2-3
D gene: TRBD2
clone size: -
V gene: TRBV3-1/TRBV3-2
CDR3 DNA: TGTGCCAGCAGCAGCCGGACTAGCGGGGGTCACAGCACAGATACGCAGTATTTT
CDR3 protein: CASSSRTSGGHSTDTQYF

J gene: TRBJ2-1
D gene: TRBD2
clone size: -
V gene: TRBV5-4
CDR3 DNA: TGTGCCAGCAGCTTAAAACTAGCGGGGGCCAATGAGCAGTTCTTC
CDR3 protein: CASSLKLAGANEQFF

J gene: TRBJ1-4
D gene: TRBD1
clone size: -
V gene: TRBV5-5
CDR3 DNA: TGTGCCAGCAGCTTGGGGGTCTTCAGGGGGCCCAATGAAAAACTGTTTTTT
CDR3 protein: CASSLGVFRGPNEKLFF

J gene: TRBJ1-2
D gene: TRBD1
clone size: -
V gene: TRBV28
CDR3 DNA: TGTGCCAGCAGTTTATCGGCAGGGGGGCTTGGCTACACCTTC
CDR3 protein: CASSLSAGGLGYTF

J gene: TRBJ1-2
D gene: -
clone size: -
V gene: TRBV7-2
CDR3 DNA: TGTGCCAGCAGCAAGGACAGCCTAAACCCCTATGGCTACACCTTC
CDR3 protein: CASSKDSLNPYGYTF

J gene: TRBJ1-2
D gene: TRBD1
clone size: few
V gene: TRBV6-2/TRBV6-3
CDR3 DNA: TGTGCCAGCAGTTACCTTGGGACAGGGGTCTATGGCTACACCTTC
CDR3 protein: CASSYLGTGVYGYTF

J gene: TRBJ1-2
D gene: -
clone size: -
V gene: TRBV6-2/TRBV6-3
CDR3 DNA: TGTGCCAGCAGCCAAAGACAGGCGTCGGGCTACACCTTC
CDR3 protein: CASSQRQASGYTF

J gene: TRBJ1-1
D gene: -
clone size: -
V gene: TRBV5-6
CDR3 DNA: TGTGCCAGCAGTTGGGGGAGGGCCGCAGACACTGAAGCTTTCTTT
CDR3 protein: CASSWGRAADTEAFF

J gene: TRBJ1-2
D gene: -
clone size: -
V gene: TRBV30
CDR3 DNA: TGTGCCTGGAACCTGGGGGCCGGCGGGGGTGGCTACACCTTC
CDR3 protein: CAWNLGAGGGGYTF

J gene: TRBJ2-3
D gene: -
clone size: -
V gene: TRBV6-5
CDR3 DNA: TGTGCCAGCAGTTACTCTGGTCGGAGCACAGATACGCAGTATTTT
CDR3 protein: CASSYSGRSTDTQYF

J gene: TRBJ1-2
D gene: TRBD1
clone size: -
V gene: TRBV29-1
CDR3 DNA: TGCAGCGTTGAAGGGGGACAGGGGCTGTACTATGGCTACACCTTC
CDR3 protein: CSVEGGQGLYYGYTF

J gene: TRBJ1-6
D gene: -
clone size: -
V gene: TRBV6-1
CDR3 DNA: TGTGCCAGCAGTGACCACGTTGACTGGTATAATTCACCCCTCCACTTT
CDR3 protein: CASSDHVDWYNSPLHF

J gene: TRBJ1-4
D gene: TRBD1
clone size: -
V gene: TRBV5-5
CDR3 DNA: TGTGCCAGCAGCCATACCGGGACAGGGGGCCCTAGATACGAAAAACTGTTTTTT
CDR3 protein: CASSHTGTGGPRYEKLFF

J gene: TRBJ1-5
D gene: TRBD1
clone size: -
V gene: TRBV6-6
CDR3 DNA: TGTGCCAGCAGTTACGGACAGGGGGCCAATCAGCCCCAGCATTTT
CDR3 protein: CASSYGQGANQPQHF

J gene: TRBJ1-2
D gene: -
clone size: few
V gene: TRBV6-5
CDR3 DNA: TGTGCCAGCAGTTACTCGGGCCTCTTCTATGGCTACACCTTC
CDR3 protein: CASSYSGLFYGYTF

J gene: TRBJ1-4
D gene: -
clone size: -
V gene: TRBV20-1
CDR3 DNA: TGCAGTGCTAGTCCGGGGGCAACTAATGAAAAACTGTTTTTT
CDR3 protein: CSASPGATNEKLFF

J gene: TRBJ2-1
D gene: TRBD1
clone size: -
V gene: TRBV19
CDR3 DNA: TGTGCCAGTAGTATAGATCGACAGGGACCCAATGAGCAGTTCTTC
CDR3 protein: CASSIDRQGPNEQFF

J gene: TRBJ1-6
D gene: -
clone size: -
V gene: TRBV7-6
CDR3 DNA: TGTGCCAGCAGCTTAGAGCAGGGTGGGAATTCACCCCTCCACTTT
CDR3 protein: CASSLEQGGNSPLHF

J gene: TRBJ2-4
D gene: -
clone size: -
V gene: TRBV9
CDR3 DNA: TGTGCCAGCAGCGTAGGGCAGGAAAACATTCAGTACTTC
CDR3 protein: CASSVGQENIQYF

J gene: TRBJ1-4
D gene: -
clone size: -
V gene: TRBV23-1
CDR3 DNA: TGCGCCAGCAGCCCAATGGTGGCCAGGGCGGAGGAAAAACTGTTTTTT
CDR3 protein: CASSPMVARAEEKLFF

J gene: TRBJ2-7
D gene: TRBD2
clone size: -
V gene: TRBV2
CDR3 DNA: TGTGCCAGCAGTTCCTGGACTAGCGGGCCAGCTGTAACCTACGAGCAGTACTTC
CDR3 protein: CASSSWTSGPAVTYEQYF

J gene: TRBJ1-1
D gene: -
clone size: few
V gene: TRBV14
CDR3 DNA: TGTGCCAGCAGCCATCACAGGGTTTTTGAAGCTTTCTTT
CDR3 protein: CASSHHRVFEAFF

J gene: TRBJ2-1
D gene: TRBD2
clone size: -
V gene: TRBV10-1
CDR3 DNA: TGCGCCAGCAGTGAATCGGCTAGCGGGGGGCGAAATGAGCAGTTCTTC
CDR3 protein: CASSESASGGRNEQFF

J gene: TRBJ1-1
D gene: -
clone size: -
V gene: TRBV7-8
CDR3 DNA: TGTGCCAGCTTTCCCCACAGGGTTGGGAACACTGAAGCTTTCTTT
CDR3 protein: CASFPHRVGNTEAFF

J gene: TRBJ1-4
D gene: -
clone size: -
V gene: TRBV4-3
CDR3 DNA: TGCGCCAGCAGCCGAGAAGGGGCGGCTGAAAAACTGTTTTTT
CDR3 protein: CASSREGAAEKLFF

J gene: TRBJ1-2
D gene: -
clone size: -
V gene: TRBV4-2
CDR3 DNA: TGTGCCAGCAGCCAAGAGCCGAGGAACGATATACTCTACACCTTC
CDR3 protein: CASSQEPRNDILYTF